The 26 T cell receptor beta chains presented below share a single source sample, sequenced in a study of spatial heterogeneity in lung cancer (dated by TCRdb to the late 2010s). The time point tag for this specimen amounts to: sample taken at primary tumor resection. For TCR sequencing, whole RNA was extracted from tumor and nontumor lung tissue, or from cryopreserved PBMC samples, and no cell sorting was done. The receptor library was made with 5' RACE. These reads were obtained on a NextSeq 500. The public reads were run again by TCRdb, first through fastp at Q25 and then through MiXCR, and only productive beta chains were kept. Duplicate CDR3 protein sequences are folded into a single record with the most common DNA and genes. The sample table lists about 82,000 distinct CDR3 sequences, around 12% of them with a count of one. The ten largest account for 4.6% of the sample. The sequenced sample was PBMCs, obtained at surgery. These TCRs come from a male donor with early-stage non-small cell lung cancer.

This clonotype was observed a few times. V gene TRBV19 combines with J gene TRBJ2-6; D call uncertain. Germline V gene lookup returns CDR1 LNHDA and CDR2 SQIVND (reference sequence). The CDR3 covers 14 residues. V gave up 3 bases and J gave up 0 bases, with 3 bases separating them. The CDR3 here is CASSIDSGANVLTF. The CDR3 DNA follows: TGTGCCAGTAGTATCGACTCTGGGGCCAACGTCCTGACTTTC.

Relative to its sample, this clonotype is medium-sized. The gene calls are TRBV10-3 and TRBJ1-1, with 8 bases that match TRBD1. This CDR3 comprises 14 residues. The germline V gene encodes CDR1 ENHRY and CDR2 SYGVKD. The J segment lost 5 bases and the V segment lost 7 bases, leaving 9 bases of the junction unmatched. CDR3 sequence: CAINPTGAGTEAFF. The CDR3 DNA reads as TGTGCCATCAACCCGACAGGGGCAGGAACTGAAGCTTTCTTT.

This chain links TRBV7-3 with TRBJ2-5, with D possibly TRBD2 on 6 matching bases. V lost 1 base and J lost 4, with 7 bases in between. Per the germline V gene, CDR1 is SGHTA and CDR2 is FQGTGA. This CDR3 comprises 13 residues. The CDR3 DNA reads as TGTGCCAGCAGCTTAAGGAGGGCAGAGACCCAGTACTTC. This gives the protein CASSLRRAETQYF.

This clonotype was picked up a small number of times. The rearrangement joins TRBV19 to TRBJ2-5; perhaps TRBD2 as D (5 bases). The CDR3 covers 13 residues. The V gene lost 5 bases and the J gene lost 7 bases, with 14 bases spanning the gap. Germline V gene lookup returns CDR1 LNHDA and CDR2 SQIVND (reference sequence). The CDR3, as DNA: TGTGCCAGTAGTGACGCCCGGGGTTCGACCCAGTACTTC. This gives the protein CASSDARGSTQYF. Supplemented by reference TRBV19 and TRBJ2-5, the full variable domain reads DGGITQSPKYLFRKEGQNVTLSCEQNLNHDAMYWYRQDPGQGLRLIYYSQIVNDFQKGDIAEGYSVSREKKESFPLTVTSAQKNPTAFYLCASSDARGSTQYFGPGTRLLVL.

Of note for this clonotype: The conserved closing phenylalanine or tryptophan is absent in this CDR3, likely reflecting a read error. V is TRBV20-1 and J is TRBJ2-3; D gene unclear. CDR1 and CDR2 (germline): DFQATT, SNEGSKA (reference sequence). V was shortened by 3 bases and J by 3 bases, with 13 bases between the two germline ends. CDR3 length: 14 amino acids. The CDR3 sequence: CSARGLTLTDTQYS. CDR3 coding DNA: TGCAGTGCTAGGGGCCTAACCCTAACAGATACGCAGTATTCT.

This clonotype is medium-sized. This sequence joins TRBV3-1 and TRBJ1-1; D remains ambiguous. V lost 1 base and J lost 3, with 3 bases in between. CDR1 is LGHDT and CDR2 is YNNKEL in the germline V gene (reference sequence). CDR3 length: 12 amino acids. In DNA form, the CDR3 reads TGTGCCAGCAGCCAAGTCCACACTGAAGCTTTCTTT. This encodes CASSQVHTEAFF.

This chain joins TRBV6-1 and TRBJ1-2, with D possibly matching TRBD1 (6 bases). The CDR3 length is 14 residues. V lost 5 bases to trimming and J lost 0 bases, with 10 bases between them. Germline V CDR1 and CDR2: MNHNS, SASEGT. CDR3 sequence reads: CASSPTGTNYGYTF. The CDR3 DNA reads TGTGCCAGCAGTCCCACAGGGACTAACTATGGCTACACCTTC.

The CDR3 DNA reads TGTGCCAGCACCCTCAGCGGGGGGAGTTACGAGCAGTACTTC. It yields the protein CASTLSGGSYEQYF. The J gene is TRBJ2-7, the V gene TRBV12-3 or TRBV12-4; 9 bases agree with TRBD2. The CDR3 is 14 residues long. V lost 7 bases, J lost 4 bases, and 8 bases stayed unmatched.

This chain connects TRBV20-1 to TRBJ2-1, with D tentatively TRBD2 (6 bases). The CDR3 is 18 amino acids. Germline V CDR1 and CDR2: DFQATT, SNEGSKA (reference sequence). V was pared by 6 bases and J by 0 bases, with 24 bases between. The CDR3 nucleotides read TGCAGTGCGAAGGGACTTTTCGATTTTGCCAACTCCTACAATGAGCAGTTCTTC. It specifies CSAKGLFDFANSYNEQFF.

The V call is TRBV29-1, the J call TRBJ2-7, with TRBD1 identical over 8 bases. CDR3 length equals 15 residues. Germline V CDR1 and CDR2: SQVTM, ANQGSEA. The junction had 13 bases not matched to a gene; V was cut back by 6 bases and J by 3 bases. CDR3 sequence reads: CSVAKDRDLGYEQYF. The CDR3 coding sequence is TGCAGCGTGGCTAAGGACAGGGACCTTGGCTACGAGCAGTACTTC.

The V and J genes are TRBV19 and TRBJ2-3; TRBD2 agrees at 14 bases. Per germline, CDR1 LNHDA and CDR2 SQIVND (reference sequence). V shed 5 bases and J 6 bases; nucleotides not matched to a gene: 7. CDR3 length: 16 residues. The CDR3 DNA is TGTGCCAGTAGTTCGGGACTAGCGGGAGATGGCGATACGCAGTATTTT. This gives the protein CASSSGLAGDGDTQYF.

The chain uses TRBV11-2 and TRBJ1-1, with no clear D. V was shortened by 5 bases and J by 11 bases, with 21 bases between the two germline ends. CDR3 size: 14 residues. Germline values: CDR1 SGHAT, CDR2 FQNNGV. In DNA, the CDR3 is TGTGCCAGCAGCCTTCACCCTCCTTGGGCGAACGCTTTCTTT. Translation: CASSLHPPWANAFF.

This clonotype was observed a handful of times. V and J are TRBV5-5 and TRBJ2-7; 9 bases match TRBD2. V lost 1 base, J lost 7 bases, and 6 bases stayed unmatched. From germline, CDR1 is SGHKS and CDR2 YYEKEE (reference sequence). The CDR3 runs 14 residues. The CDR3 coding sequence is TGTGCCAGCAGCTTGCTAGCGGGGACGGGGGAGCAGTACTTC. Residues: CASSLLAGTGEQYF.

A few counts support this clonotype. The genes are TRBV24-1 and TRBJ2-3; 8 bases map to TRBD1. CDR3 size: 19 residues. V shed 3 bases and J 4 bases; nucleotides not matched to a gene: 17. Germline loops: CDR1 KGHDR, CDR2 SFDVKD. The CDR3 nucleotides are TGTGCCACCAGTGATATAGGACAGGGATTGACTTCCACCCCAGATACGCAGTATTTT. This encodes CATSDIGQGLTSTPDTQYF.

The chain carries TRBV5-6 and TRBJ2-7; TRBD1 matches 10 bases. J lost 2 bases, V lost 4 bases, and 6 bases had no gene match. From germline, CDR1 is SGHDT and CDR2 YYEEEE. The CDR3 runs 15 residues. The CDR3 DNA reads TGTGCCAGCAGCACGGGACAGGGGAGCACCTACGAGCAGTACTTC. Amino acids: CASSTGQGSTYEQYF.

This clonotype was picked up a small number of times. This chain connects TRBV20-1 to TRBJ2-1, with 14 bases identical to TRBD2. The length of the CDR3 is 15 residues. Germline values: CDR1 DFQATT, CDR2 SNEGSKA (reference sequence). The CDR3 sequence: CRVGTSGGINNEQFF. CDR3 coding DNA: TGCAGAGTTGGGACTAGCGGGGGAATAAACAATGAGCAGTTCTTC.

The chain has TRBV6-5 and TRBJ1-5, with D unclear. Germline CDR1 MNHEY, CDR2 SVGAGI. This CDR3 contains 13 residues. Trimming cost V 2 bases and J 4 bases, with 6 bases left between them. CDR3 loop: CASSYDGNQPQHF. DNA of the CDR3: TGTGCCAGCAGTTACGACGGGAATCAGCCCCAGCATTTT.

Ten or more counts support this clonotype. This chain joins TRBV29-1 and TRBJ2-6; D is possibly TRBD1 (6 bases). The CDR3 extends over 14 amino acids. From germline, CDR1 is SQVTM and CDR2 ANQGSEA. With 3 bases removed from V and 4 bases from J, the gap between germline ends came to 10 bases. DNA for the CDR3: TGCAGCGTTGACACAGGGTCCGGGGCCAACGTCCTGACTTTC. Translation: CSVDTGSGANVLTF.

The gene calls are TRBV3-1 and TRBJ2-5; 8 nucleotides line up with TRBD1. CDR3 length equals 13 residues. The germline CDR1 and CDR2 sequences are LGHDT and YNNKEL (reference sequence). V trimming: 4 bases; J trimming: 7 bases; junction bases outside the gene matches: 5. The CDR3 nucleotides are TGTGCCAGCAGCCCTGGGACAGGAGGGACCCAGTACTTC. It encodes CASSPGTGGTQYF.

The gene calls are TRBV29-1 and TRBJ2-2; TRBD2 is a possible D gene (7 bases). V was trimmed by 7 bases and J by 4 bases, leaving 13 bases between them. CDR1 is SQVTM and CDR2 is ANQGSEA in the germline V gene. The CDR3 runs to 13 residues. The CDR3 nucleotides read TGCAGCGCGGGGGGCGCGGGCACCGGGGAGCTGTTTTTT. As protein: CSAGGAGTGELFF.

The J gene is TRBJ2-3, the V gene TRBV2, with D unresolved. V was trimmed by 6 bases and J by 0 bases, leaving 22 bases between them. There are 18 residues in the CDR3. CDR1 SNHLY and CDR2 FYNNEI come from the germline V gene. The DNA of the CDR3 is TGTGCCAGCAGCTTCCCGCCCACCGCGGAAGATAGCACAGATACGCAGTATTTT. Protein product: CASSFPPTAEDSTDTQYF.

This clonotype has at least ten counts. The chain couples TRBV20-1 to TRBJ2-3; 11 bases agree with TRBD2. V lost 3 bases to trimming and J lost 1 base; unmatched junction nucleotides: 6. Per germline, CDR1 DFQATT and CDR2 SNEGSKA (reference sequence). CDR3 length equals 16 residues. CDR3 sequence reads: CSASFGSGGGTDTQYF. CDR3 DNA: TGCAGTGCTAGTTTTGGTAGCGGGGGGGGCACAGATACGCAGTATTTT.

The J gene is TRBJ1-2, the V gene TRBV29-1; no clear D. V was clipped by 0 bases and J by 4 bases, with 12 bases between them. Germline V gene lookup returns CDR1 SQVTM and CDR2 ANQGSEA. The length of the CDR3 is 14 residues. CDR3 bases: TGCAGCGTTGAAGATCGAAAGGGCCTCTATGGCTACACCTTC. Its protein product is CSVEDRKGLYGYTF.

This clonotype was found a few times. The rearrangement links TRBV29-1 to TRBJ2-1, with 10 bases aligning to TRBD2. This CDR3 has 14 residues. CDR1 is SQVTM, CDR2 ANQGSEA, per germline. Germline trimming cut 3 bases from V and 10 bases from J; bases unmatched to any gene: 9. The CDR3 DNA is TGCAGCGTTGAGCCTAGCGGGAGTCCCCGGGAGCAGTTCTTC. This gives the protein CSVEPSGSPREQFF.

This clonotype was detected many times. This chain joins TRBV2 and TRBJ1-2; D is perhaps TRBD1 (5 bases). Per germline, CDR1 SNHLY and CDR2 FYNNEI. Trimming removed 3 bases from V and 8 bases from J, with 13 bases in between. This CDR3 has 13 amino acids. The CDR3 region has the DNA TGTGCCAGCAGTGAGACGGGACCGGAAGGCTACACCTTC. This sequence encodes CASSETGPEGYTF.

This clonotype was counted a few times. The rearrangement links TRBV11-2 to TRBJ2-5; a weak D match, TRBD2 (5 bases). The CDR3 length is 14 residues. Germline CDR1 is SGHAT and CDR2 is FQNNGV. V was clipped by 1 base and J by 2 bases, with 8 bases between them. CDR3 amino acids: CASSLGTPQETQYF. In nucleotides, the CDR3 is TGTGCCAGCAGCTTAGGGACTCCACAAGAGACCCAGTACTTC.